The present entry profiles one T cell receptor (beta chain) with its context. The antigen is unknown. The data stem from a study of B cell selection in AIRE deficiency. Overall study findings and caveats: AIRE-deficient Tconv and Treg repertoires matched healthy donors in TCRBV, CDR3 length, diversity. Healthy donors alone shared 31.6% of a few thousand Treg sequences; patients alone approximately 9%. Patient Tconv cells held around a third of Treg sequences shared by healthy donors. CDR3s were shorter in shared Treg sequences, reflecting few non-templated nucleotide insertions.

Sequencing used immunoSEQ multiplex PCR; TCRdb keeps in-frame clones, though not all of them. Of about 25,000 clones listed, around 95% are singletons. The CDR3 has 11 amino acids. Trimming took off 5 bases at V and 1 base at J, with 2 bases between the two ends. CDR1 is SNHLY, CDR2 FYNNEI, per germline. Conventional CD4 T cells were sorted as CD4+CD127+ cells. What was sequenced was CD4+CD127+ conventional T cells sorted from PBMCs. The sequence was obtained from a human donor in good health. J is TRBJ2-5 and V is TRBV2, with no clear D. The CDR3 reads CASSFQETQYF. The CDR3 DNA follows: TGTGCCAGCAGTTTCCAAGAGACCCAGTACTTC.